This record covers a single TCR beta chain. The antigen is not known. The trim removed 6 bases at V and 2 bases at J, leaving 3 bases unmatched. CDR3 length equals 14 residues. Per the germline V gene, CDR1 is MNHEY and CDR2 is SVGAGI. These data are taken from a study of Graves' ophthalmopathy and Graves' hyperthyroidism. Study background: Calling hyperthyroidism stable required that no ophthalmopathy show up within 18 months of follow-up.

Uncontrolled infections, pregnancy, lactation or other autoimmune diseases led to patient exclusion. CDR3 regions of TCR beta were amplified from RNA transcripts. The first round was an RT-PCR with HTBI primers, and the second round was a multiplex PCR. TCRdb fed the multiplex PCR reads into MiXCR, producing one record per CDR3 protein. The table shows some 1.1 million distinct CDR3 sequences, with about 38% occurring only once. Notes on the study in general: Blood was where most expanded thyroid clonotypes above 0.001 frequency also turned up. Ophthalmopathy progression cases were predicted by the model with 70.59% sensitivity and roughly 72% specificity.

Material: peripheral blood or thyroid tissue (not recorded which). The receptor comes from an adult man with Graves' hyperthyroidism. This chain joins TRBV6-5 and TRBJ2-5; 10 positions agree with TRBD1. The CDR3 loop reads CASRDRGRQETQYF. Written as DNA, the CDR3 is TGTGCCAGCAGGGACAGGGGGAGGCAAGAGACCCAGTACTTC.